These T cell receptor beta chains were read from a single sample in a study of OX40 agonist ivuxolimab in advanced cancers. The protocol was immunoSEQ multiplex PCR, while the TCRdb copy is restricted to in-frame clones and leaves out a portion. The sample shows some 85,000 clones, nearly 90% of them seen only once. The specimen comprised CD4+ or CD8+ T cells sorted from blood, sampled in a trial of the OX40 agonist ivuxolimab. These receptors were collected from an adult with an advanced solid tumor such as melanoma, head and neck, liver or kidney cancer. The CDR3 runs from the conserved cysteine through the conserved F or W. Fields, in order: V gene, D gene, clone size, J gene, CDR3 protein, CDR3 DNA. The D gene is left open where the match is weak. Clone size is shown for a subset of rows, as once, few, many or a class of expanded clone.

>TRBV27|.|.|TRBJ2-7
CASSLSDGHEQYF
TGTGCCAGCAGTTTATCGGACGGCCACGAGCAGTACTTC
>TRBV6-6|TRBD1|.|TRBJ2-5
CASSPVTGPQETQYF
TGTGCCAGCAGTCCGGTGACAGGGCCCCAAGAGACCCAGTACTTC
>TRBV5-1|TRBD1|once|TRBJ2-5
CASSLGTGWETQYF
TGCGCCAGCAGCCTCGGGACAGGTTGGGAGACCCAGTACTTC
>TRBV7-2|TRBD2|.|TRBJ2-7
CASSLAISSGGAYEQYF
TGTGCCAGCAGCTTAGCCATCTCGAGCGGGGGGGCCTACGAGCAGTACTTC
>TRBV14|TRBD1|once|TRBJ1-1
CASSPRTGVTEAFF
TGTGCCAGCAGCCCGCGGACAGGGGTTACTGAAGCTTTCTTT
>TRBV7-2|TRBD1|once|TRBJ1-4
CASSLAGTGNEKLFF
TGTGCCAGCAGCTTAGCCGGGACAGGGAATGAAAAACTGTTTTTT
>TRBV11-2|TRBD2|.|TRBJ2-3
CASSPGASGSYTQYF
TGTGCCAGCAGCCCTGGGGCTAGCGGGAGTTATACGCAGTATTTT
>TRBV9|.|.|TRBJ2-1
CASSVAQYNEQFF
TGTGCCAGCAGCGTAGCACAGTACAATGAGCAGTTCTTC
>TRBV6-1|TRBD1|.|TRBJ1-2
CASSAGQGAYGHGYTF
TGTGCCAGCAGTGCGGGACAGGGGGCGTATGGGCATGGCTACACCTTC
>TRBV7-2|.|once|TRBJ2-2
CASSSGLANTGELFF
TGTGCCAGCAGCTCGGGTCTCGCGAACACCGGGGAGCTGTTTTTT
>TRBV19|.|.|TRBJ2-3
CASRPLGGADTQYF
TGTGCCAGTAGGCCCTTAGGGGGAGCAGATACGCAGTATTTT
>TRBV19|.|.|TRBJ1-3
CASSMNGFDSGNTIYF
TGTGCCAGTAGTATGAATGGCTTTGACTCTGGAAACACCATATATTTT
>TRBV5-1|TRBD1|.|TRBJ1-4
CASSPAADRGREKLFF
TGCGCCAGCAGCCCTGCCGCGGACAGGGGGCGTGAAAAACTGTTTTTT
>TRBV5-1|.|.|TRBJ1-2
CASSLGYYGYTF
TGCGCCAGCAGCCTGGGGTACTATGGCTACACCTTC
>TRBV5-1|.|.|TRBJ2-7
CASILSTGPWHEQYF
TGCGCCAGCATTTTGTCAACGGGACCGTGGCACGAGCAGTACTTC
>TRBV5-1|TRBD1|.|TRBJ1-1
CASRGTGRNTEAFF
TGCGCCAGCAGGGGGACAGGGAGGAACACTGAAGCTTTCTTT
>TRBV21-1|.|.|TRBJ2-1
CASSKLGRGGDEQFF
TGTGCCAGCAGCAAACTTGGCAGGGGAGGCGATGAGCAGTTCTTC
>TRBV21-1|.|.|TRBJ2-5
CASSKGLAGKETQYF
TGTGCCAGCAGCAAGGGACTAGCGGGGAAAGAGACCCAGTACTTC
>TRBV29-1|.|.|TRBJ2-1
CSVGRHEQFF
TGCAGCGTTGGGAGGCATGAGCAGTTCTTC
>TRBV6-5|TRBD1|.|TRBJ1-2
CASRLKPDRGYGYTF
TGTGCCAGCAGACTGAAACCGGACAGGGGCTATGGCTACACCTTC
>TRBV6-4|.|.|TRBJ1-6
CASSADAGSSPLHF
TGTGCCAGCAGTGCCGATGCGGGGAGCTCACCCCTCCACTTT
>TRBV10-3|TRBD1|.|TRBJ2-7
CAISPQGGEQYF
TGTGCCATCAGTCCACAGGGGGGCGAGCAGTACTTC
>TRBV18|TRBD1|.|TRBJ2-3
CASSPRATGGADTQYF
TGTGCCAGCTCACCCAGGGCGACAGGGGGCGCAGATACGCAGTATTTT
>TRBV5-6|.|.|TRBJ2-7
CASGFGSYEQYF
TGTGCCAGCGGATTCGGTTCCTACGAGCAGTACTTC
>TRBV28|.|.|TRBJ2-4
CASSFRGTKNIQYF
TGTGCCAGCAGTTTTCGGGGGACCAAAAACATTCAGTACTTC
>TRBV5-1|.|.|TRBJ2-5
CASSSGGQETQYF
TGCGCCAGCAGCTCCGGAGGACAAGAGACCCAGTACTTC
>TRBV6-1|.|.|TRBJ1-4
CASNEDPGREKLFF
TGTGCCAGCAATGAAGACCCCGGAAGGGAAAAACTGTTTTTT
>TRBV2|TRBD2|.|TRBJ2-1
CASSGGTSGRDEQFF
TGTGCCAGCAGTGGCGGGACTAGCGGGAGGGATGAGCAGTTCTTC
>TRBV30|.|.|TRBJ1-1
CASRAGGAGDTEAFF
TGTGCCTCCCGGGCGGGGGGCGCCGGGGACACTGAAGCTTTCTTT
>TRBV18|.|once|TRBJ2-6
CASSPPVRAGANVLTF
TGTGCCAGCTCACCTCCGGTGCGAGCTGGGGCCAACGTCCTGACTTTC
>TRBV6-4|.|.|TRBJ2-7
CASGGRTSYSYEQYF
TGTGCCAGCGGAGGCAGAACATCCTATTCCTACGAGCAGTACTTC
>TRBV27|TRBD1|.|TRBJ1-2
CASSPSGGNYGYTF
TGTGCCAGCAGTCCATCAGGGGGGAACTATGGCTACACCTTC
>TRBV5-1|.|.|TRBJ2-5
CASSPGATSFPQYF
TGCGCCAGCAGCCCTGGGGCCACCTCCTTTCCCCAGTACTTC
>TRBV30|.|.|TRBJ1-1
CAWSTSIRGEAFF
TGTGCCTGGAGTACTTCCATTAGGGGTGAAGCTTTCTTT
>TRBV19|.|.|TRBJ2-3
CASSNTDTQYF
TGTGCCAGTAGTAACACAGATACGCAGTATTTT
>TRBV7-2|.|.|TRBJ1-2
CASSLMGGGYGYTF
TGTGCCAGCAGCTTAATGGGGGGCGGCTATGGCTACACCTTC
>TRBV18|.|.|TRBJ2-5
CASPLTRQETQYF
TGTGCCAGCCCTTTAACCCGCCAAGAGACCCAGTACTTC
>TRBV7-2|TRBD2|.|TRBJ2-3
CASSLQRGPTDTQYF
TGTGCCAGCAGCCTCCAGCGGGGACCCACAGATACGCAGTATTTT
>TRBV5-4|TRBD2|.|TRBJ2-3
CASTRTSGTTDTQYF
TGTGCCAGCACCCGGACTAGCGGGACCACAGATACGCAGTATTTT
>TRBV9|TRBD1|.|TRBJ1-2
CASSARQGASYGYTF
TGTGCCAGCAGCGCCCGACAGGGGGCAAGTTATGGCTACACCTTC
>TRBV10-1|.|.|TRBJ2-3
CASRRDRTDTQYF
TGCGCCAGCAGGAGGGACCGCACAGATACGCAGTATTTT
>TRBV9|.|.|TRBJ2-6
CASATKTGANVLTF
TGTGCCAGCGCGACTAAAACTGGGGCCAACGTCCTGACTTTC
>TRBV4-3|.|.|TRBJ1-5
CASSQDLGEYSNQPQHF
TGCGCCAGCAGCCAAGATCTGGGGGAATATAGCAATCAGCCCCAGCATTTT
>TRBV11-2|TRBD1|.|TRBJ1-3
CASRSIEGAVGGNTIYF
TGTGCCAGCAGAAGTATCGAGGGGGCTGTGGGAGGAAACACCATATATTTT